This T cell receptor beta chain was retrieved from a study of blood T cell repertoires in COVID-19. On the study more broadly: Sites across the United States, Italy and Spain contributed samples from acute and convalescent COVID-19.

V was cut by 0 bases and J by 0 bases, with 11 bases left in between. Per the germline V gene, CDR1 is LGHNA and CDR2 is YSLEER. CDR3 length: 16 residues. The method was immunoSEQ multiplex PCR; TCRdb's version includes in-frame clones alone and lacks a portion of them. The sample carries approximately 300,000 clones, roughly nine tenths recorded once. This TCR derives from a man between 60 and 70 years old who had recovered from COVID-19. This chain uses TRBV4-3 with TRBJ1-2; D remains ambiguous. Input material: PBMCs or T cells enriched from blood (not recorded which). The CDR3 bases are TGCGCCAGCAGCCAAGATAACGGGTCTCCTAACTATGGCTACACCTTC. It codes for CASSQDNGSPNYGYTF.